Sequencing of this T cell receptor beta chain was carried out in a study of CD8+CD57+ T cells in acquired aplastic anemia (dated by TCRdb to the late 2010s). For the study in its entirety: A mean of approximately 3 ug of DNA, ranging from about 0.19 to 27.4 ug, was extracted from sorted CD4+ and CD8+ cells. A CD8+CD57+ expansion meant a frequency higher than the mean frequency seen in healthy subjects.

Profiling of TCR beta VDJ combinations and CDR3 sequences used genomic DNA as the template. An Illumina HiSeq 2000 was used for TCR repertoire sequencing. For the original study's pipeline: Repertoire assessment relied on Simpson's diversity index, CDR3 size and DJ length profiles, and TRBV/TRBJ rearrangement plots. The immunodominant clone was defined as the most abundant DNA sequence in deep sequencing data. CDR3 amino acid sequences were checked for sharing across subjects and were also compared against the VDJdb database and published repertoires. Starting from the raw public reads, TCRdb applied fastp trimming at Q25, assembled clones with MiXCR and retained in-frame beta chains. Here each entry gathers all rows of one CDR3 protein and keeps the most common genes and DNA. These V and J calls are TCRdb output, not the study's own analysis. This sample holds under 200,000 distinct CDR3 sequences; around half were observed only once. Of the sample, 2.5% to 3.5% is held by the ten largest clones.

General conclusions and limits of the study: Although roughly 29 CD8+ CDR3 sequences were shared by patients and controls, these sequences appeared highly expressed in patients and within the immunodominant clones of patients. Patients and healthy controls showed no significant difference in CD8+ Simpson's diversity (P=0.060).

The germline V gene (reference sequence) specifies LNHDA as CDR1 and SQIVND as CDR2. The cysteine opens and the phenylalanine closes a CDR3 of 13 amino acids. The CDR3 DNA has 39 bases and is translated from base 1. Expansion of CD8+CD57+ cells had been shown by flow cytometry in the patients chosen for sequencing. Severe acquired aplastic anemia was diagnosed in all patients according to International Study of Aplastic Anemia and Agranulocytosis and Camitta criteria. No therapy had been received by the patients at the time of blood sampling. The study deep-sequenced TCR repertoires of sorted CD4+ and CD8+ blood T cells from severe aplastic anemia patients and healthy subjects. Patients were enrolled under clinicaltrials.gov protocols 00001620, 01623167, 00001397, 00071045, 00081523 and 00961064 in the USA. Ficoll-Paque density gradient centrifugation was used to isolate peripheral blood mononuclear cells. Before DNA extraction, CD4+ and CD8+ T cells were sorted with FACS or magnetic beads.

Of note for this clonotype: It has no known antigen specificity. This may arise from a read error, as a much more abundant clone is one base away.

The sequence joins TRBV19 to TRBJ1-1; a confident D gene designation cannot be given. This receptor was obtained from a human donor with aplastic anemia. Material for sequencing was sorted CD4+, CD8+, or CD8+CD57+ T cells (not recorded which) from PBMCs. The DNA sequence is TGTACCAGTAGTATAGACTGGGACACTGAAGCTTTCTTT. Its protein reads: CTSSIDWDTEAFF.